This is a list of T cell receptor beta chains from one sample in a study of cytomegalovirus exposure and HLA in healthy donors. The table came from immunoSEQ multiplex PCR; TCRdb's copy has only in-frame clones and leaves some out. The data show roughly 140,000 clones, under 75% seen once. Sequencing used PBMCs. Receptor source: a woman aged 60-75 years in good health and CMV-seropositive. The CDR3 runs from the conserved cysteine through the conserved F or W. A D gene is named only where the DNA matches it firmly. Not every row has a clone size; where given, it reads once, few, many or a size class.

TRBD1,TRBJ1-5,TRBV28,-,TGTGCCAGCAGTTTAATAACAGGGGGGAACCAGCCCCAGCATTTT,CASSLITGGNQPQHF
-,TRBJ1-1,TRBV9,-,TGTGCCAGCAGCGTGAGCCAGGGCACTGAAGCTTTCTTT,CASSVSQGTEAFF
TRBD2,TRBJ2-1,TRBV7-2,-,TGTGCCAGCAGCTTAAGGGCGACTAGCGGGAGTTACAATGAGCAGTTCTTC,CASSLRATSGSYNEQFF
TRBD1,TRBJ1-5,TRBV2,-,TGTGCCAGCAGTGACCAGGGACAGTCAAATCAGCCCCAGCATTTT,CASSDQGQSNQPQHF
-,TRBJ2-2,TRBV7-2,once,TGTGCCAGCAGCCGTTTTGACTATCCCACCGGGGAGCTGTTTTTT,CASSRFDYPTGELFF
-,TRBJ2-1,TRBV27,-,TGTGCCAGCACTAGCTCCTACAATGAGCAGTTCTTC,CASTSSYNEQFF
TRBD2,TRBJ2-7,TRBV7-2,-,TGTGCCAGCAGCTTAGTGGGAGGGAACGAGCAGTACTTC,CASSLVGGNEQYF
TRBD2,TRBJ2-1,TRBV7-3,-,TGTGCCAGCAGCTTGGGACTATACTACAATGAGCAGTTCTTC,CASSLGLYYNEQFF
-,TRBJ2-1,TRBV2,-,TGTGCCAGCAGTGAACGACAGAGCTCCTACAATGAGCAGTTCTTC,CASSERQSSYNEQFF
-,TRBJ2-3,TRBV30,-,TGTGCCTGGAGTTTGGGGCGAGGTGCAGATACGCAGTATTTT,CAWSLGRGADTQYF
-,TRBJ1-2,TRBV19,-,TGTGCCAGTAGTATTCCGCAGGGGAGCGGCTACACCTTC,CASSIPQGSGYTF
TRBD1,TRBJ1-1,TRBV11-2,-,TGTGCCAGCAGCTTTTACAGGGGTAGGGGCACTGAAGCTTTCTTT,CASSFYRGRGTEAFF
TRBD2,TRBJ2-5,TRBV7-9,-,TGTGCCAGCAGCTTAGGACTAGCGAAAGAGACCCAGTACTTC,CASSLGLAKETQYF
-,TRBJ1-4,TRBV4-1,-,TGCGCCAGCAGCCAAGATCTAGGGGTTTCAACTAATGAAAAACTGTTTTTT,CASSQDLGVSTNEKLFF
TRBD2,TRBJ2-1,TRBV9,-,TGTGCCAGCAGCGTAGGTCTAGCGGGGGCCTACAATGAGCAGTTCTTC,CASSVGLAGAYNEQFF
-,TRBJ1-6,TRBV6-4,-,TGTGCCAGCAGTCAGAGCAGGGGCGGTAATTCACCCCTCCACTTT,CASSQSRGGNSPLHF
TRBD1,TRBJ2-1,TRBV7-3,-,TGTGCCAGCAGCTCCGGGACAGGTGGATACAATGAGCAGTTCTTC,CASSSGTGGYNEQFF
TRBD2,TRBJ2-2,TRBV7-9,-,TGTGCCAGCAGCTTAGAAGGCGGGAGATTTACCGGGGAGCTGTTTTTT,CASSLEGGRFTGELFF